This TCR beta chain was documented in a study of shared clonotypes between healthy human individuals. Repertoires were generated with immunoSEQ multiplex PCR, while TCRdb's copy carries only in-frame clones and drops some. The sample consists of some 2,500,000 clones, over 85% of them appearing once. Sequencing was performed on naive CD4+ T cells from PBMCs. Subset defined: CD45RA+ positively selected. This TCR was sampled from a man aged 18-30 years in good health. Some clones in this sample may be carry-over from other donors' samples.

The CDR3 reads CASSYSGTGYNEQFF. DNA of the CDR3: TGTGCCAGCAGTTACTCCGGGACAGGGTACAATGAGCAGTTCTTC. This chain uses TRBV6-6 with TRBJ2-1; 9 bases match TRBD1. The CDR3 is 15 amino acids. In germline, CDR1 is MNHNY, CDR2 SVGAGI (reference sequence). The ends lost 0 bases at V and 4 bases at J; junction bases unmatched: 1.